These T cell receptor beta chains were read from a single sample in a study of cytomegalovirus exposure and HLA in healthy donors. The repertoire was sequenced with immunoSEQ multiplex PCR; TCRdb's copy has only in-frame clones and lacks some. The sample shows approximately 84,000 clones, approximately 69% of them seen only once. Sequenced material: PBMCs. Every receptor here comes from a man aged 35 to 55 in good health and CMV-seropositive. CDR3s include the opening cysteine and the closing phenylalanine or tryptophan. The order of the fields is D gene, V gene, clone size, J gene, CDR3 protein, CDR3 DNA. A D gene is named only where the DNA matches it firmly. Part of the rows lack a size; the others show once, few, many or a class for expanded clones.

d_gene: TRBD1
v_gene: TRBV7-2
abundance: .
j_gene: TRBJ1-2
CDR3aa: CASSLLQGAYGYTF
CDR3nt: TGTGCCAGCAGCTTATTGCAGGGGGCCTATGGCTACACCTTC

d_gene: .
v_gene: TRBV6-5
abundance: .
j_gene: TRBJ1-2
CDR3aa: CASIRTGSYGYTF
CDR3nt: TGTGCCAGCATAAGAACAGGGAGCTATGGCTACACCTTC

d_gene: TRBD2
v_gene: TRBV6-1
abundance: few
j_gene: TRBJ2-7
CDR3aa: CASSLLAVNYEQYF
CDR3nt: TGTGCCAGCAGTCTACTAGCGGTAAACTACGAGCAGTACTTC

d_gene: .
v_gene: TRBV6-4
abundance: .
j_gene: TRBJ1-2
CDR3aa: CASKPTTWGGRLDNYGYTF
CDR3nt: TGTGCCAGCAAGCCCACTACGTGGGGGGGCCGTTTAGATAACTATGGCTACACCTTC

d_gene: .
v_gene: TRBV2
abundance: .
j_gene: TRBJ2-3
CDR3aa: CASAGTQSTDTQYF
CDR3nt: TGTGCCAGCGCCGGGACTCAATCCACAGATACGCAGTATTTT

d_gene: .
v_gene: TRBV7-2
abundance: .
j_gene: TRBJ1-3
CDR3aa: CASSLVADSGNTIYF
CDR3nt: TGTGCCAGCAGCTTAGTGGCAGACTCTGGAAACACCATATATTTT

d_gene: TRBD1
v_gene: TRBV10-3
abundance: .
j_gene: TRBJ2-6
CDR3aa: CAIMGTGGPGANVLTF
CDR3nt: TGTGCCATCATGGGGACAGGGGGGCCTGGGGCCAACGTCCTGACTTTC

d_gene: TRBD2
v_gene: TRBV4-1
abundance: .
j_gene: TRBJ2-3
CDR3aa: CASSQDVAGGVDTQYF
CDR3nt: TGCGCCAGCAGCCAAGATGTAGCGGGAGGAGTTGATACGCAGTATTTT

d_gene: .
v_gene: TRBV18
abundance: .
j_gene: TRBJ1-1
CDR3aa: CASSSNSDTEAFF
CDR3nt: TGTGCCAGCTCATCCAACAGTGACACTGAAGCTTTCTTT

d_gene: .
v_gene: TRBV27
abundance: .
j_gene: TRBJ1-1
CDR3aa: CASMIIHPMNTEAFF
CDR3nt: TGTGCCAGCATGATTATACACCCCATGAACACTGAAGCTTTCTTT

d_gene: TRBD1
v_gene: TRBV5-3
abundance: .
j_gene: TRBJ2-1
CDR3aa: CARSPTTRDSFYNEQFF
CDR3nt: TGTGCCAGAAGCCCCACTACCAGGGACAGCTTCTACAATGAGCAGTTCTTC

d_gene: .
v_gene: TRBV27
abundance: .
j_gene: TRBJ2-1
CDR3aa: CASSSIAKYNEQFF
CDR3nt: TGTGCCAGCAGCAGTATAGCGAAATACAATGAGCAGTTCTTC

d_gene: TRBD2
v_gene: TRBV25-1
abundance: .
j_gene: TRBJ2-5
CDR3aa: CASRDSGRSFGETQYF
CDR3nt: TGTGCCAGCAGGGATAGCGGGAGGAGTTTCGGGGAGACCCAGTACTTC

d_gene: .
v_gene: TRBV7-6
abundance: .
j_gene: TRBJ2-7
CDR3aa: CASSLGTDLYEQYF
CDR3nt: TGTGCCAGCAGCTTGGGTACAGATCTATACGAGCAGTACTTC